The present TCR beta chain was sequenced within a study of shared clonotypes between healthy human individuals (dated by TCRdb to the early 2020s). Concerning the study at large: The cohort included a few men and a couple of women between 18 and 49 years of age. Between about 0.94 and 10 billion PBMCs per donor were obtained by leukapheresis. To increase sequencing depth and limit assay-specific biases, different laboratories used diverse techniques to prepare libraries and sequence TCR repertoires. Blood TCR repertoires of about five healthy adults were deeply sequenced to estimate repertoire size and the extent of clonotype sharing between individuals. On the study overall, not on this receptor specifically: The genetic and exposure-history diversity represented was limited by the small number of donors. Based on pairwise subsampling, the degree of clonotype sharing among donors was expected to be affected by sequencing depth. Sampling was restricted to blood, and TCR repertoires in tissue are likely to differ from TCR repertoires in blood.

V ends up 6 bases short and J 2 bases short, with an unmatched junction base count of 7. According to the germline V gene, CDR1 reads MDHEN and CDR2 reads SYDVKM. Including cysteine and phenylalanine, the CDR3 has 14 amino acids. Of the read, only the CDR3 DNA is kept; its 42 bases are in frame from base 1. TCR CDR3 regions were amplified from genomic DNA by multiplex PCR using the deep immunoSEQ assay. Extracted genomic DNA from each cell subset was distributed evenly across all wells of several immunoSEQ 96-well plates, and each plate was treated as a replicate. For unsorted PBMC, around 0.3 ug genomic DNA, equal to 30,000 or so T cell genomes, was loaded into each replicate PCR. Unsorted PBMC genomic DNA was sequenced across ten immunoSEQ deep assay plates. Purified libraries were measured with a Qubit 3.0 fluorometer, size-checked on a Bioanalyzer 2100, and measured again with the KAPA Library Quantification kit. Each immunoSEQ 96-well plate was sequenced on its own single-read 150-cycle Illumina NextSeq 550 flow cell. The original pipeline was this. Because the immunoSEQ output included only junctional sequences and no quality scores, the filtering could not be the same as the filtering used for full-length reads. To assign V/J genes and CDR3, sequences were annotated using PyIR, a Python wrapper for IgBLAST v1.9, with IMGT germline references. Reads with weak V/J assignments (E-value above 1e-6), missing CDR3, stop codons, out-of-frame junctions, or ambiguous translated residues were removed. A V3J clonotype was defined by an identical inferred V gene, J gene, and CDR3 amino acid sequence. The percentage overlap between two repertoires was calculated by dividing the number of shared unique clonotypes by the size of the smaller repertoire. Three approaches were used to assess repertoire richness: RTK rarefaction, the Chao1 estimator, and Recon v2.1 estimates of unobserved clonotypes. Entries here come from immuneACCESS through TCRdb and include only in-frame sequences with V and J called. Some clones fail to appear in such tables; in the studies checked, an unresolved V gene covers under half of the shortfall, and the cause of the remainder is unknown. That table furnishes V, J and clone size, whereas the DNA furnished D and trimming. Recorded for this sample are hundreds of thousands of clones; 70% to 80% of them occurred a single time. The ten largest clonotypes hold roughly 13% of the sample.

Healthy HIV-negative adults with no recently reported acute infections or vaccinations were included as donors. Every donor was a Caucasian adult living in Nashville, Tennessee, USA. For unsorted samples, some 87 million PBMCs were counted, and genomic DNA was extracted using the QIAamp DNA Blood Mini kit. Blood was obtained by leukapheresis, after which PBMCs were separated by Ficoll-Histopaque density gradient centrifugation and cryopreserved in liquid nitrogen vapor phase. Concerning this clone: Its antigen is unknown. Qualities for individual bases were not recorded, and no much larger clone is one base off.

The TCR sequence derives from a woman aged 40 to 49 in good health. Some clones in this sample may be carry-over from other donors' samples. Sequencing was done on a sample of PBMCs. The rearrangement combines TRBV28 with TRBJ2-7, and 7 junction bases match TRBD1. The CDR3 region: CASRDGTVPYEQYF. The nucleotide sequence reads as follows: TGTGCCAGCAGAGACGGGACAGTTCCCTACGAGCAGTACTTC.